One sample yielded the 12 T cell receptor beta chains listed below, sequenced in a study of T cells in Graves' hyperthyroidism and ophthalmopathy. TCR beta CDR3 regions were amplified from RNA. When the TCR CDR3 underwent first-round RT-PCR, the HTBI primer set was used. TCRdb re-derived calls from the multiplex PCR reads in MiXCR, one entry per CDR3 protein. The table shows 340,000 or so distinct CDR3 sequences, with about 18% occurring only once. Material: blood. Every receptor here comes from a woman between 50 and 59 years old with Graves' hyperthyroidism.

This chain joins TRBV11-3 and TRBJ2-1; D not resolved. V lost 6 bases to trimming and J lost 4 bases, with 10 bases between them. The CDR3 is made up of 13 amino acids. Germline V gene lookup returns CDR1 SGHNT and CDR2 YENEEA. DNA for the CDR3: TGTGCCAGCAGTTTACAATATTACAATGAGCAGTTCTTC. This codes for CASSLQYYNEQFF.

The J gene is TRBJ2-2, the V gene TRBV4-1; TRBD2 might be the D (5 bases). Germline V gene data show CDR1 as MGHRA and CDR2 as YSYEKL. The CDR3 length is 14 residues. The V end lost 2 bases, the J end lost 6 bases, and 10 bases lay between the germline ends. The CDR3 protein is CASSQRPGAGELFF. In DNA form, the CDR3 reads TGCGCCAGCAGCCAAAGGCCCGGGGCCGGGGAGCTGTTTTTT.

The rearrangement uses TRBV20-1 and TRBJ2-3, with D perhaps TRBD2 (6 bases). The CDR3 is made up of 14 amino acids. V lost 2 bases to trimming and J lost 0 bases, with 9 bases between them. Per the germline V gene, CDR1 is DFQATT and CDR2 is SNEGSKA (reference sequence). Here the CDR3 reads CSARRDSSTDTQYF. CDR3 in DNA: TGCAGTGCTAGAAGGGACTCCAGCACAGATACGCAGTATTTT.

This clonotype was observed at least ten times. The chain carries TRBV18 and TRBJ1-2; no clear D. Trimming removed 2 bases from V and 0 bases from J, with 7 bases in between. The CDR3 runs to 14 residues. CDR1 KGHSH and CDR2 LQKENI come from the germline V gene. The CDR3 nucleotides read TGTGCCAGCTCACCAGGCATCTCTAACTATGGCTACACCTTC. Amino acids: CASSPGISNYGYTF.

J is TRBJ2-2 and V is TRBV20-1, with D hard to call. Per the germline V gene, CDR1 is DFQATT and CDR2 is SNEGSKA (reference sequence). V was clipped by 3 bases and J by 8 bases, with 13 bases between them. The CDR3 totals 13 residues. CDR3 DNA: TGCAGTGCTAGTCCCATAGGGCAAGGGGAGCTGTTTTTT. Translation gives CSASPIGQGELFF.

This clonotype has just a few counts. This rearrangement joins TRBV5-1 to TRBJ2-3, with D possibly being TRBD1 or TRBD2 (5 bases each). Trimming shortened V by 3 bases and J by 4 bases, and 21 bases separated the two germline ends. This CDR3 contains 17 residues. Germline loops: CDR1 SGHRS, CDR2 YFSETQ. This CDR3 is CASSSYPGTDISDTQYF. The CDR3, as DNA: TGCGCCAGCAGCTCCTACCCCGGGACGGACATTTCAGATACGCAGTATTTT.

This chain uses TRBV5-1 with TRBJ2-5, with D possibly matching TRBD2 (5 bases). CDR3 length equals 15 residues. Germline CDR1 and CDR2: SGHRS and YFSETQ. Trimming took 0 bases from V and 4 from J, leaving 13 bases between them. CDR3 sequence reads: CASSLGAYGGETQYF. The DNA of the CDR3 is TGCGCCAGCAGCTTGGGGGCCTACGGAGGAGAGACCCAGTACTTC.

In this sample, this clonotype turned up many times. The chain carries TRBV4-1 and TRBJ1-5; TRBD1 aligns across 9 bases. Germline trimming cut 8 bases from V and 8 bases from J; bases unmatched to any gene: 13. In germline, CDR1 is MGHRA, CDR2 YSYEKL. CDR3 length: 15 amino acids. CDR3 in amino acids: CASAQDVTGGEPQHF. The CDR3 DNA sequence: TGCGCCAGCGCCCAAGATGTGACAGGGGGAGAGCCCCAGCATTTT.

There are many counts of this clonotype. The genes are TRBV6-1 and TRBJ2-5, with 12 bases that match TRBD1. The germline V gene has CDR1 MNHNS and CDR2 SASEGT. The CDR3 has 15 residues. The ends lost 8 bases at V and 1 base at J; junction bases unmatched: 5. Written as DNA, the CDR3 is TGTGCCAGCGGGACAGGGGGCGGGAGCCAAGAGACCCAGTACTTC. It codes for CASGTGGGSQETQYF.

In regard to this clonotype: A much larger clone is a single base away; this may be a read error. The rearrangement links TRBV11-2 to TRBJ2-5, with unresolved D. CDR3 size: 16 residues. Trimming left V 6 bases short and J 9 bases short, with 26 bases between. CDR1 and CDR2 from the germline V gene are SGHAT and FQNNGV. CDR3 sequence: CASSFSVAAPRRPQYF. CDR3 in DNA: TGTGCCAGCAGTTTTTCTGTCGCCGCTCCGAGGCGGCCCCAGTACTTC.

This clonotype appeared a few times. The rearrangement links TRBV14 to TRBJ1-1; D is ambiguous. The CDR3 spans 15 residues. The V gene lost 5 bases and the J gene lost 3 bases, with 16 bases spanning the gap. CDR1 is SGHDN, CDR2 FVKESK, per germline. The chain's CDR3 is CASSSRGGRDTEAFF. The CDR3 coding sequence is TGTGCCAGCAGCTCTCGCGGAGGCCGGGACACTGAAGCTTTCTTT.

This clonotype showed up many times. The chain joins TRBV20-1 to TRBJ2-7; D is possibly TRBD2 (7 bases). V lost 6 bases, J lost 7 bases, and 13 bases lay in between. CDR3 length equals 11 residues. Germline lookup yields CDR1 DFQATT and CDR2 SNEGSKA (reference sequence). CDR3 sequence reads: CSARGGGEQYF. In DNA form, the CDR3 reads TGCAGTGCAAGGGGAGGGGGGGAGCAGTACTTC.